One sample yielded the 32 T cell receptor beta chains listed below, sequenced in a study of T cells after posttransplantation cyclophosphamide. The table came from immunoSEQ multiplex PCR; TCRdb's copy has only in-frame clones and leaves some out. There are 25,000 to 35,000 clones in the sample, none observed a single time. Material for sequencing was PBMCs. All receptors derive from a woman younger than 45 in good health and a related stem cell transplant donor.

This clone has at least ten counts. The chain is built from TRBV28 and TRBJ1-2; a weak D match, TRBD1 (5 bases). Germline V CDR1 and CDR2: MDHEN, SYDVKM. The germline V and J ends were trimmed by 8 bases and 0 bases, with 13 bases remaining between them. This CDR3 spans 14 amino acids. CDR3 DNA: TGTGCCAGCGGGGGACTGAGAGCTAACTATGGCTACACCTTC. Translated: CASGGLRANYGYTF.

Many counts were recorded for this clone. The rearrangement joins TRBV7-2 to TRBJ2-1; 8 nucleotides align to TRBD2. This CDR3 is built from 15 residues. V gave up 1 base and J gave up 7 bases; unmatched junction bases: 6. CDR1 is SGHTA and CDR2 is FQGNSA in the germline V gene. CDR3 DNA: TGTGCCAGCAGCTTAGTCGGGGGGGCTGGGAATGAGCAGTTCTTC. Translating gives CASSLVGGAGNEQFF.

In its sample, this clone was seen many times. J is TRBJ1-2 and V is TRBV27; 7 nucleotides line up with TRBD1. Germline loops: CDR1 MNHEY, CDR2 SMNVEV (reference sequence). The CDR3 has 14 amino acids. The junction had 6 bases not matched to a gene; V was cut back by 4 bases and J by 4 bases. CDR3 sequence: CASSSGQATYGYTF. CDR3 bases: TGTGCCAGCAGTTCCGGACAGGCAACCTATGGCTACACCTTC.

In its sample, this clone was seen many times. This chain uses TRBV6-2 or TRBV6-3 with TRBJ1-1; 8 bases match TRBD1. The CDR3 is 16 residues long. Germline V lookup: CDR1 MNHEY, CDR2 SVGEGT. V shed 8 bases and J 2 bases; nucleotides not matched to a gene: 13. The CDR3 coding sequence is TGTGCCAGCCAGAGCCGGGACAGGTCCTCCAACACTGAAGCTTTCTTT. Its protein is CASQSRDRSSNTEAFF.

The V call is TRBV7-2, the J call TRBJ1-5; perhaps TRBD1 as D (5 bases). The V end lost 0 bases, the J end lost 6 bases, and 12 bases lay between the germline ends. This CDR3 comprises 15 residues. Germline CDR1 reads SGHTA; CDR2 reads FQGNSA. The DNA for the CDR3 is TGTGCCAGCAGCTTAGCGGGTGGGGCTGGTCAGCCCCAGCATTTT. Translated, it gives CASSLAGGAGQPQHF.

Many counts were recorded for this clone. V is TRBV2 and J is TRBJ2-5, with unresolved D. V lost 4 bases to trimming and J lost 1 base, with 13 bases between them. Germline loops: CDR1 SNHLY, CDR2 FYNNEI. This CDR3 has 15 amino acids. The CDR3 sequence is CASSGALTSQETQYF. The CDR3 nucleotides are TGTGCCAGCAGTGGGGCTCTTACATCCCAAGAGACCCAGTACTTC.

This clone was counted at least ten times. The V and J genes are TRBV5-4 and TRBJ1-2, with 10 nucleotides matching TRBD1. This CDR3 has 15 residues. The V and J ends lost 0 bases and 5 bases, in that order; junction bases with no gene match: 4. Per germline, CDR1 SGHNT and CDR2 YYREEE (reference sequence). The CDR3 DNA reads TGTGCCAGCAGCTTGGGACAGGGGGCTTTATATGGCTACACCTTC. It codes for CASSLGQGALYGYTF.

This clone occurred many times. This chain uses TRBV7-2 with TRBJ2-5, with TRBD2 identical over 13 bases. The CDR3 consists of 18 residues. The junction had 8 bases not matched to a gene; V was cut back by 2 bases and J by 2 bases. Germline V lookup: CDR1 SGHTA, CDR2 FQGNSA. The CDR3 coding sequence is TGTGCCAGCAGCTTATGGTTGGGGACTAGCGGGGCTCAAGAGACCCAGTACTTC. It yields the protein CASSLWLGTSGAQETQYF.

In its sample, this clone was seen many times. The V gene is TRBV5-6, the J gene TRBJ2-3; a possible D gene is TRBD1 (6 bases). Trimming left V 3 bases short and J 0 bases short, with 11 bases between. Looked up from germline, CDR1 is SGHDT and CDR2 is YYEEEE. The length of the CDR3 is 15 residues. The CDR3, as DNA: TGTGCCAGCAGCTCAGGACAGATTAGCACAGATACGCAGTATTTT. It specifies CASSSGQISTDTQYF.

This clone showed up many times. The chain combines TRBV6-1 with TRBJ1-2, with unresolved D. Germline assignment: CDR1 MNHNS and CDR2 SASEGT. Between the trimmed V and J ends, which lost 6 bases and 8 bases, there was a span of 13 bases. CDR3 length: 12 residues. The CDR3 coding sequence is TGTGCCAGCAGAGATCCGAGGTGGGGCTACACCTTC. It specifies CASRDPRWGYTF.

This rearrangement joins TRBV12-3 or TRBV12-4 to TRBJ2-4, with no clear D. The CDR3 covers 12 residues. V was clipped by 3 bases and J by 9 bases, with 9 bases between them. For the CDR3, the DNA is TGTGCCAGCAGTTTCGAAGCACTCATTCAGTACTTC. Its protein product is CASSFEALIQYF.

This chain joins TRBV9 and TRBJ2-5; D is undetermined. Germline assignment: CDR1 SGDLS and CDR2 YYNGEE. Trimming cost V 1 base and J 1 base, with 5 bases left between them. The CDR3 runs 13 residues. The CDR3 here is CASSVNFQETQYF. The CDR3 bases are TGTGCCAGCAGCGTAAACTTCCAAGAGACCCAGTACTTC.

The table lists this clone with many counts. The J gene is TRBJ1-4, the V gene TRBV4-1; D uncertain. The germline CDR1 and CDR2 sequences are MGHRA and YSYEKL. Trimming took 0 bases from V and 9 from J, leaving 5 bases between them. The CDR3 totals 12 residues. This chain's CDR3 is CASSQEGQKLFF. Here the CDR3 DNA reads TGCGCCAGCAGCCAAGAAGGGCAAAAACTGTTTTTT.

This clone was picked up many times. The genes are TRBV18 and TRBJ1-5; 7 bases map to TRBD1. This CDR3 spans 20 amino acids. The V gene end was trimmed by 5 bases and the J gene end by 2 bases; junction bases not matched to a gene: 21. CDR1 KGHSH and CDR2 LQKENI come from the germline V gene. The CDR3 loop reads CASSGDLRQGRYLGNQPQHF. CDR3 DNA sequence: TGTGCCAGCTCAGGGGACCTTAGACAGGGAAGGTATCTGGGCAATCAGCCCCAGCATTTT.

This clone was observed at least ten times. This chain uses TRBV12-3 or TRBV12-4 with TRBJ1-1; D is ambiguous. This CDR3 contains 14 residues. V was cut by 7 bases and J by 3 bases, with 15 bases left in between. As DNA, the CDR3 is TGTGCCAGCATAAGAACCCGGGTTCACACTGAAGCTTTCTTT. It translates to CASIRTRVHTEAFF.

This clone was detected many times. The CDR3 sequence: CASSQDRSGTSIETQYF. CDR3 nucleotides: TGCGCCAGCAGCCAAGACCGATCCGGGACAAGTATTGAGACCCAGTACTTC. The rearrangement links TRBV4-3 to TRBJ2-5; the D gene is possibly TRBD1 (6 bases). Per the germline V gene, CDR1 is LGHNA and CDR2 is YSLEER. This CDR3 comprises 17 residues. V gave up 0 bases and J gave up 5 bases, with 19 bases separating them.

This clone was seen at least ten times. V usage is TRBV19 and J usage is TRBJ1-2; no clear D. The CDR3 totals 14 residues. V lost 1 base and J lost 4, with 10 bases in between. Germline V gene data show CDR1 as LNHDA and CDR2 as SQIVND (reference sequence). The CDR3 DNA follows: TGTGCCAGTAGTATAGGTGCGTGGTTCTATGGCTACACCTTC. It is translated as CASSIGAWFYGYTF.

This clone has at least ten counts. The genes are TRBV28 and TRBJ1-6; 9 bases fit TRBD1. With V trimmed by 5 bases and J by 10 bases, 9 bases remained unmatched. Germline assignment: CDR1 MDHEN and CDR2 SYDVKM. CDR3 length: 15 amino acids. The CDR3: CASSRSRDRDSPLHF. The CDR3 DNA sequence: TGTGCCAGCAGTCGATCCCGGGACAGGGACTCACCCCTCCACTTT.

The sample holds many counts of this clone. J is TRBJ1-5 and V is TRBV7-2; possibly TRBD1 for D (5 bases). V was shortened by 1 base and J by 3 bases, with 16 bases between the two germline ends. CDR3 size: 17 residues. CDR1 is SGHTA and CDR2 is FQGNSA in the germline V gene. CDR3 bases: TGTGCCAGCAGCTTAGGGTCCGGTCGGGGGAACAATCAGCCCCAGCATTTT. Residues: CASSLGSGRGNNQPQHF.

This clone was recorded at least ten times. V usage is TRBV4-2 and J usage is TRBJ1-2; D is ambiguous. The CDR3 consists of 12 residues. CDR1 LGHNA and CDR2 YNFKEQ come from the germline V gene. V was trimmed by 1 base and J by 7 bases, leaving 7 bases between them. Here the CDR3 reads CASSQAPSGYTF. In DNA, the CDR3 is TGTGCCAGCAGCCAAGCCCCTTCTGGCTACACCTTC.

This clone came up many times. V and J are TRBV5-6 and TRBJ2-1; D gene unclear. Germline-derived CDR1 and CDR2 are SGHDT and YYEEEE. The CDR3 runs to 13 residues. The ends were cut back, 2 bases at V and 9 bases at J, with 12 bases in the middle. The DNA for the CDR3 is TGTGCCAGCAGCTTCGTTTCGGGTGGTGAGCAGTTCTTC. Translating it yields CASSFVSGGEQFF.

There are many counts of this clone. The chain joins TRBV7-7 to TRBJ2-3; weak D call: TRBD1 (5 bases). Trimming left V 1 base short and J 0 bases short, with 8 bases between. The germline V gene encodes CDR1 SSHAT and CDR2 FNYEAQ (reference sequence). The CDR3 covers 15 residues. For the CDR3, the DNA is TGTGCCAGCAGCTTAGGTGACAGAAGCACAGATACGCAGTATTTT. It encodes CASSLGDRSTDTQYF.

There are many counts of this clone. The V and J genes are TRBV6-2 or TRBV6-3 and TRBJ1-1, with 7 bases matching TRBD1. Germline CDR1 MNHEY, CDR2 SVGEGT. V was pared by 7 bases and J by 3 bases, with 8 bases of the junction left unmatched. The CDR3 covers 14 residues. The CDR3 protein is CASTRQGPHTEAFF. Here the CDR3 DNA reads TGTGCCAGCACTAGACAGGGACCGCACACTGAAGCTTTCTTT.

This clone was detected ten times or more. The rearrangement links TRBV28 to TRBJ1-1; D call uncertain. The CDR3 has 13 amino acids. V was trimmed by 8 bases and J by 4 bases, leaving 14 bases between them. CDR1 and CDR2 (germline): MDHEN, SYDVKM. The CDR3 protein is CASRVRVPTEAFF. As DNA, the CDR3 is TGTGCCAGCCGAGTTAGGGTTCCCACTGAAGCTTTCTTT.

This clone was detected a few times. The V and J genes are TRBV7-6 and TRBJ2-2; maybe TRBD1 (8 bases). With 8 bases removed from V and 6 bases from J, the gap between germline ends came to 22 bases. In germline, CDR1 is SGHVS, CDR2 FNYEAQ. This CDR3 is built from 16 residues. The CDR3 loop reads CASGQYRGGMAGELFF. CDR3 DNA: TGTGCCAGCGGCCAGTACAGGGGGGGGATGGCCGGGGAGCTGTTTTTT.

This clone was detected ten times or more. The rearrangement links TRBV6-2 or TRBV6-3 to TRBJ1-1; a possible D gene is TRBD1 (5 bases). V was trimmed by 6 bases and J by 9 bases, leaving 17 bases between them. The CDR3 contains 13 residues. Per germline, CDR1 MNHEY and CDR2 SVGEGT. CDR3 bases: TGTGCCAGCAGGGGCGGGGGGACGCATCAAGCTTTCTTT. Amino acid sequence: CASRGGGTHQAFF.

This clone occurred many times. The chain employs TRBV14 and TRBJ2-3; TRBD2 agrees at 10 bases. The V segment lost 6 bases and the J segment 0 bases; nucleotides outside the gene matches: 6. Germline V lookup: CDR1 SGHDN, CDR2 FVKESK. The CDR3 sequence is 16 residues long. The CDR3 protein is CASRGTSGTSTDTQYF. Here the CDR3 DNA reads TGTGCCAGCAGGGGAACTAGCGGGACTAGCACAGATACGCAGTATTTT.

There are many counts of this clone. The chain has TRBV12-3 or TRBV12-4 and TRBJ1-6, with 7 nucleotides matching TRBD1. V lost 5 bases, J lost 7 bases, and 5 bases stayed unmatched. The CDR3 loop spans 14 amino acids. In DNA, the CDR3 is TGTGCCAGCAGTGAGGGGGCTGGGAATTCACCCCTCCACTTT. Encoded protein: CASSEGAGNSPLHF.

This clone was recorded at least ten times. The chain is built from TRBV11-2 and TRBJ1-3; 7 positions match TRBD1. The CDR3 spans 18 residues. From germline, CDR1 is SGHAT and CDR2 FQNNGV. V was clipped by 0 bases and J by 0 bases; unmatched bases: 8. Written as DNA, the CDR3 is TGTGCCAGCAGCTTAGATTCCAGCGGACAGGTCTCTGGAAACACCATATATTTT. Translated, it gives CASSLDSSGQVSGNTIYF.

The chain is built from TRBV12-3 or TRBV12-4 and TRBJ2-7; no reliable D call. The CDR3 contains 12 residues. The V and J ends lost 5 bases and 2 bases respectively, with 7 bases between them. For the CDR3, the DNA is TGTGCCAGCAGTCTACGGGCCTACGAGCAGTACTTC. Its protein is CASSLRAYEQYF.

This clone turned up a few times. The chain links TRBV30 to TRBJ2-5; 8 bases are a match to TRBD1. The CDR3 is made up of 14 amino acids. Germline CDR1 and CDR2: GTSNPN and SVGIG (reference sequence). The V segment lost 1 base and the J segment 7 bases; nucleotides outside the gene matches: 8. The CDR3 DNA reads as TGTGCCTGGAGTGGGCAGGGGGCTGTAGGGACCCAGTACTTC. This codes for CAWSGQGAVGTQYF.

In this sample, this clone turned up many times. The chain combines TRBV7-2 with TRBJ1-5, with D possibly TRBD1 on 5 matching bases. The CDR3 length is 13 residues. Looked up from germline, CDR1 is SGHTA and CDR2 is FQGNSA. Trimming removed 5 bases at V and 4 bases at J, with 9 bases between. In DNA, the CDR3 is TGTGCCAGCAGCGCCGACAGAAATCAGCCCCAGCATTTT. Translating it yields CASSADRNQPQHF.